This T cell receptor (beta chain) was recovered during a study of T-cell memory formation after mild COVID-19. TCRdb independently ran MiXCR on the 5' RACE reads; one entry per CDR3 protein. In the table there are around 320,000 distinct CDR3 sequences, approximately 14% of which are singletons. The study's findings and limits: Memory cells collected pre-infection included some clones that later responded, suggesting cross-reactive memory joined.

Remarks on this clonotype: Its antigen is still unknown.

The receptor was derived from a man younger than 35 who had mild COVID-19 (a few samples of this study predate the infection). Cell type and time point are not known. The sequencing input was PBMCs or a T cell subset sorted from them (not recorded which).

The CDR3 is CSAGAENTEAFF. In DNA, the CDR3 is TGCAGTGCGGGGGCAGAGAACACTGAAGCTTTCTTT. The V gene is TRBV20-1, the J gene TRBJ1-1; maybe TRBD1 (6 bases). The CDR3 has 12 amino acids. V lost 6 bases and J lost 1, with 9 bases in between. Germline CDR1 and CDR2: DFQATT and SNEGSKA (reference sequence).